This is a list of T cell receptor beta chains from one sample in a study of shared clonotypes between healthy human individuals. Sequencing was performed with immunoSEQ multiplex PCR; in TCRdb, only in-frame clones are kept and a portion is missing. The sample holds around 2.3 million clones, almost 96% seen once. Sample: naive CD4+ T cells sorted from blood. The receptors were sampled from a man between 18 and 35 years old in good health. Both conserved end residues are part of each CDR3. D genes are given only for firm matches. Clone size is not always given. Where it is, it says once, few, many or a class for expanded clones.

CASSQVASAPVRDNEQFF | TGCGCCAGCAGCCAAGTCGCTAGCGCGCCCGTCCGGGACAATGAGCAGTTCTTC | - | TRBV4-3 | 18 | - | TRBJ2-1
CASSVNPGNTIYF | TGTGCCAGCAGCGTTAACCCAGGGAACACCATATATTTT | - | TRBV9 | 13 | - | TRBJ1-3
CASSYTVQGGTYEQYF | TGTGCCAGCTCTTACACCGTTCAGGGGGGGACCTACGAGCAGTACTTC | - | TRBV18 | 16 | - | TRBJ2-7
CASSLMTDEAFF | TGTGCCAGCAGCTTAATGACAGATGAAGCTTTCTTT | - | TRBV5-6 | 12 | - | TRBJ1-1
CASSESQGGGYTF | TGCGCCAGCAGTGAGTCACAGGGAGGTGGCTACACCTTC | - | TRBV10-2 | 13 | - | TRBJ1-2
CASSLSAGGTYEQYF | TGTGCCAGCTCACTTTCGGCGGGGGGTACCTACGAGCAGTACTTC | - | TRBV18 | 15 | TRBD2 | TRBJ2-7
CASSQEAGTGELFF | TGTGCCAGCAGCCAAGAAGCGGGGACCGGGGAGCTGTTTTTT | - | TRBV4-2 | 14 | TRBD2 | TRBJ2-2
CAIGVVGNQPQHF | TGTGCCATCGGCGTAGTGGGCAATCAGCCCCAGCATTTT | - | TRBV7-2 | 13 | - | TRBJ1-5
CATRYPPGTQYF | TGCGCCACCCGTTACCCCCCGGGGACCCAGTACTTC | - | TRBV10-1 | 12 | - | TRBJ2-5
CSVRDQTEAFF | TGCAGTGTCAGGGATCAGACTGAAGCTTTCTTT | few | TRBV20-1 | 11 | - | TRBJ1-1
CASSFLHRTSGGAETQYF | TGTGCCAGCAGTTTCCTACACCGGACTAGCGGGGGGGCGGAGACCCAGTACTTC | - | TRBV27 | 18 | TRBD2 | TRBJ2-5
CAWSVTGSGYTF | TGTGCCTGGAGTGTAACAGGGAGTGGCTACACCTTC | - | TRBV30 | 12 | - | TRBJ1-2
CASSITGTASYEQYF | TGTGCCAGTAGTATAACCGGGACAGCAAGTTACGAGCAGTACTTC | - | TRBV19 | 15 | TRBD1 | TRBJ2-7
CASSRSWVGNTIYF | TGTGCCAGCAGCCGATCTTGGGTTGGAAACACCATATATTTT | - | TRBV28 | 14 | - | TRBJ1-3
CAWNEGQGSTGELFF | TGTGCCTGGAACGAAGGACAGGGATCCACCGGGGAGCTGTTTTTT | - | TRBV30 | 15 | TRBD1 | TRBJ2-2
CASSLVAGTGNTIYF | TGCGCCAGCAGCTTGGTGGCGGGAACGGGAAACACCATATATTTT | - | TRBV5-1 | 15 | - | TRBJ1-3
CASSLEIRDRQNTEAFF | TGCGCCAGCAGCTTGGAAATCAGGGACAGGCAAAACACTGAAGCTTTCTTT | - | TRBV5-1 | 17 | TRBD1 | TRBJ1-1
CASRRLAGGMETQYF | TGTGCCAGTAGGAGATTAGCAGGGGGCATGGAGACCCAGTACTTC | - | TRBV19 | 15 | TRBD1 | TRBJ2-5
CATSRDRGTDTQYF | TGTGCCACCAGCAGAGACAGGGGAACAGATACGCAGTATTTT | - | TRBV15 | 14 | - | TRBJ2-3
CASSPLGGRETQYF | TGTGCCAGCAGTCCGCTGGGGGGGAGAGAGACCCAGTACTTC | - | TRBV27 | 14 | TRBD2 | TRBJ2-5
CASSKGQGASVEQFF | TGTGCCAGCAGTAAGGGACAGGGGGCGTCGGTGGAGCAGTTCTTC | - | TRBV27 | 15 | TRBD1 | TRBJ2-1
CASSPAKTGASPYEQYF | TGCGCCAGCAGCCCCGCAAAGACCGGGGCATCTCCCTACGAGCAGTACTTC | - | TRBV5-1 | 17 | - | TRBJ2-7
CASPLGMGETQYF | TGTGCCAGCCCTCTAGGGATGGGAGAGACCCAGTACTTC | - | TRBV6-6 | 13 | - | TRBJ2-5
CASSDTRQGASTEAFF | TGTGCCAGCAGTGACACAAGACAGGGGGCGAGTACTGAAGCTTTCTTT | - | TRBV6-4 | 16 | TRBD1 | TRBJ1-1
CASSLQGAGGTEAFF | TGTGCCAGCAGCCTGCAGGGGGCTGGTGGGACTGAAGCTTTCTTT | once | TRBV7-2 | 15 | TRBD1 | TRBJ1-1
CASSPPMGQGNHEQYF | TGTGCCAGCTCACCACCGATGGGGCAGGGGAACCACGAGCAGTACTTC | - | TRBV18 | 16 | - | TRBJ2-7
CASSLVGGSEKLFF | TGTGCCAGCAGCTTGGTAGGGGGATCTGAAAAACTGTTTTTT | - | TRBV7-6 | 14 | - | TRBJ1-4
CASSQDLGTSSFF | TGTGCCAGCAGCCAAGATCTCGGGACTAGCTCGTTCTTC | - | TRBV4-2 | 13 | TRBD2 | TRBJ2-1
CATATGYGYTF | TGTGCCACCGCAACCGGCTATGGCTACACCTTC | - | TRBV28 | 11 | - | TRBJ1-2